One and the same sample provided the 18 T cell receptor beta chains below, sequenced in a study of blood T cells in healthy people across ages. Then a second PCR, running roughly 7 to 11 cycles, was carried out with a sample-barcoded 5' primer and a J-beta primer mix. TCRdb passed the 5' RACE reads through MiXCR, listing each CDR3 protein once. The table shows about a million distinct CDR3 sequences, with about 44% occurring only once. The sequenced sample was blood. Receptors originate from a man aged 25-40 years in good health.

This clonotype has more than one count but fewer than ten. J is TRBJ2-1 and V is TRBV6-2 or TRBV6-3; a weak D match, TRBD2 (7 bases). The germline V gene encodes CDR1 MNHEY and CDR2 SVGEGT. The CDR3 runs to 14 residues. Trimming removed 7 bases from V and 9 bases from J, with 19 bases in between. The CDR3 sequence: CASIPRPGGGEQFF. The CDR3 DNA is TGTGCCAGCATCCCTCGACCGGGGGGCGGTGAGCAGTTCTTC.

The gene calls are TRBV12-3 or TRBV12-4 and TRBJ2-5, with D unresolved. Trimming cost V 4 bases and J 4 bases, with 4 bases left between them. The CDR3 is 11 amino acids. CDR3 amino acids: CASSSVETQYF. In DNA, the CDR3 is TGTGCCAGCAGTTCCGTAGAGACCCAGTACTTC.

This clonotype was observed a few times. The rearrangement uses TRBV27 and TRBJ2-5; 7 bases align to TRBD1. The better agreement between TRBJ2-7 and the DNA end casts doubt on the J call. The CDR3 has 15 amino acids. Per germline, CDR1 MNHEY and CDR2 SMNVEV (reference sequence). The CDR3 protein is CASSPRHRGPYEQYF. CDR3 DNA sequence: TGTGCCAGCAGTCCCCGCCATAGGGGGCCCTACGAGCAGTACTTC.

The chain links TRBV9 to TRBJ2-5; D is uncertain. Per the germline V gene, CDR1 is SGDLS and CDR2 is YYNGEE. The V end was cut by 0 bases, the J end by 3 bases, with 9 bases between. This CDR3 has 14 residues. The CDR3 DNA is TGTGCCAGCAGCGTAGGGCTCTCCGAAGAGACCCAGTACTTC. This translates into CASSVGLSEETQYF. Full variable domain (remainder filled in from reference TRBV9 and TRBJ2-5): DSGVTQTPKHLITATGQRVTLRCSPRSGDLSVYWYQQSLDQGLQFLIQYYNGEERAKGNILERFSAQQFPDLHSELNLSSLELGDSALYFCASSVGLSEETQYFGPGTRLLVL.

The CDR3 spells CSVERTAGSNGYTF. The CDR3 bases are TGCAGCGTTGAACGAACTGCAGGGAGTAATGGCTACACCTTC. This chain joins TRBV29-1 and TRBJ1-2; D is perhaps TRBD1 (5 bases). V was shortened by 2 bases and J by 6 bases, with 16 bases between the two germline ends. Germline CDR1 reads SQVTM; CDR2 reads ANQGSEA. The CDR3 runs 14 residues.

The V gene is TRBV6-2 or TRBV6-3, the J gene TRBJ1-2, with TRBD1 matching over 9 bases. V gave up 2 bases and J gave up 0 bases; unmatched junction bases: 7. Per the germline V gene, CDR1 is MNHEY and CDR2 is SVGEGT. This CDR3 is built from 17 residues. Here the CDR3 reads CASSYTPGQGANYGYTF. The CDR3, as DNA: TGTGCCAGCAGTTACACGCCGGGACAGGGAGCTAACTATGGCTACACCTTC.

The chain is built from TRBV6-2 or TRBV6-3 and TRBJ2-3, with D possibly matching TRBD1 (6 bases). Germline V gene lookup returns CDR1 MNHEY and CDR2 SVGEGT. The CDR3 loop spans 14 amino acids. V was shortened by 6 bases and J by 14 bases, with 24 bases between the two germline ends. The DNA for the CDR3 is TGTGCCAGCAGCGCTCGGACAGAAGGGAACGTACCGTATTTT. This translates into CASSARTEGNVPYF.

The CDR3 region is CASRNPTANSPLHF. CDR3 bases: TGTGCCAGCAGAAACCCGACAGCTAATTCACCCCTCCACTTT. The chain couples TRBV7-9 to TRBJ1-6, with D possibly TRBD1 on 5 matching bases. The CDR3 is 14 residues long. Germline CDR1 and CDR2: SEHNR and FQNEAQ (reference sequence). Trimming removed 6 bases at V and 6 bases at J, with 12 bases between.

This clonotype was observed once. The chain joins TRBV29-1 to TRBJ2-7; 7 nucleotides align to TRBD2. V trimming: 5 bases; J trimming: 4 bases; junction bases outside the gene matches: 5. The germline V gene encodes CDR1 SQVTM and CDR2 ANQGSEA. The CDR3 contains 12 residues. In DNA form, the CDR3 reads TGCAGCGTTCGGGACTACACTTACGAGCAGTACTTC. As protein: CSVRDYTYEQYF.

The chain is built from TRBV3-1 and TRBJ1-2, with D perhaps TRBD1 (5 bases). The CDR3 has 15 amino acids. Germline-derived CDR1 and CDR2 are LGHDT and YNNKEL (reference sequence). The V end was cut by 4 bases, the J end by 5 bases, with 17 bases between. This CDR3 reads CASSLEPGRKYGYTF. The CDR3 region has the DNA TGTGCCAGCAGCCTCGAACCGGGACGCAAATATGGCTACACCTTC.

The CDR3 loop reads CASGRGLGEAFF. CDR3 nucleotide sequence: TGTGCCAGCGGACGGGGGCTCGGTGAAGCTTTCTTT. The chain joins TRBV6-2 or TRBV6-3 to TRBJ1-1, with D possibly being TRBD1 (6 bases). The germline V and J ends were trimmed by 8 bases and 7 bases, with 14 bases remaining between them. The CDR3 contains 12 residues. The V gene's germline CDR1 is MNHEY and CDR2 SVGEGT.

Concerning this clonotype itself: A much bigger clone sits one base away, suggesting this may be a read error. This chain uses TRBV9 with TRBJ2-1; the D gene could be TRBD1 or TRBD2 (5 bases each). The CDR3 sequence is 16 residues long. Trimming pared 3 bases from V and 4 bases from J, leaving 17 bases between. CDR1 and CDR2 (germline): SGDLS, YYNGEE. As DNA, the CDR3 is TGTGCCAGCAGCGGACCGGGACGGGGAACTTACAATGAGCAGTTCTTC. It is translated as CASSGPGRGTYNEQFF.

The gene calls are TRBV29-1 and TRBJ2-4; D gene uncertain. The J call could be wrong; TRBJ2-7 is a better fit for the DNA end. The CDR3 spans 11 residues. CDR1 and CDR2 (germline): SQVTM, ANQGSEA. This chain's CDR3 is CSGNQRNEQYF. Here the CDR3 DNA reads TGCAGCGGCAATCAGAGGAACGAGCAGTACTTC.

This clonotype was detected a few times. The chain combines TRBV9 with TRBJ2-3, with D possibly being TRBD2 (5 bases). In germline, CDR1 is SGDLS, CDR2 YYNGEE. The CDR3 spans 13 residues. The V end lost 4 bases, the J end lost 5 bases, and 11 bases lay between the germline ends. DNA for the CDR3: TGTGCCAGCAGCTTTGCCGGGGAAGATACGCAGTATTTT. This gives the protein CASSFAGEDTQYF. The full variable domain, its missing parts supplied by reference TRBV9 and TRBJ2-3, is DSGVTQTPKHLITATGQRVTLRCSPRSGDLSVYWYQQSLDQGLQFLIQYYNGEERAKGNILERFSAQQFPDLHSELNLSSLELGDSALYFCASSFAGEDTQYFGPGTRLTVL.

This sequence joins TRBV29-1 and TRBJ2-7; 9 bases fit TRBD1. Per the germline V gene, CDR1 is SQVTM and CDR2 is ANQGSEA. After removal of 2 bases from V and 0 bases from J, the junction contained 2 bases not matched to a gene. This CDR3 has 14 residues. CDR3 sequence: CSVETGGASYEQYF. As DNA, the CDR3 is TGCAGCGTTGAAACAGGGGGCGCCTCCTACGAGCAGTACTTC.

This chain joins TRBV5-4 and TRBJ1-2; a weak D match, TRBD1 (6 bases). CDR3 length equals 14 residues. V lost 4 bases and J 3 bases, leaving 13 bases between the germline ends. Germline assignment: CDR1 SGHNT and CDR2 YYREEE (reference sequence). Here the CDR3 reads CASSREGHDYGYTF. CDR3 nucleotide sequence: TGTGCCAGCAGCCGCGAGGGACACGACTATGGCTACACCTTC.

The V call is TRBV21-1, the J call TRBJ2-4; the table assigns TRBD2, which was not confirmed against the DNA. TRBV21-1 counts as a pseudogene. The CDR3 has 19 residues. This CDR3 reads CASSKAGRTSGGPTDIQYF. CDR3 bases: TGTGCCAGCAGCAAAGCCGGACGGACTAGCGGGGGGCCGACGGACATTCAGTACTTC.

In the case of this clonotype: The junction departs from germline at one end; a sequencing error may be responsible. V is TRBV5-1 and J is TRBJ2-1; tentative D call: TRBD2 (5 bases). The CDR3 spans 15 residues. The germline V gene has CDR1 SGHRS and CDR2 YFSETQ. CDR3 in amino acids: CASSIDKTKYKEQFF. Here the CDR3 DNA reads TGCGCCAGCAGCATCGACAAGACTAAGTACAAGGAGCAGTTCTTC.